Reported below is one T cell receptor (beta chain). V lost 6 bases and J lost 5, with 11 bases in between. Germline V gene sequence: CDR1 MNHEY, CDR2 SMNVEV (reference sequence). The CDR3 sequence is 12 residues long. The donor cohort consisted entirely of Caucasian adults residing in Nashville, Tennessee. Naive CD45RA+ and memory CD45RA-negative subsets were split from CD4+ cells. Measured with immunoSEQ multiplex PCR; TCRdb has only the in-frame clones, and not every one. The data show about 1.1 million clones, approximately 77% seen once. The data were obtained in a study of shared clonotypes between healthy human individuals.

The clonotype comes from a man younger than 30 in good health. Some clones in this sample may be carry-over from other donors' samples. What was sequenced was memory CD4+ T cells from PBMCs. Subset here: CD45RA-negative fraction. V gene TRBV27 combines with J gene TRBJ2-7, with D possibly being TRBD2 (5 bases). The CDR3 region is CASSSPGDEQYF. The CDR3 bases are TGTGCCAGCAGCTCTCCCGGGGACGAGCAGTACTTC.